This T cell receptor beta chain was sequenced for a study of immune characterization of retroperitoneal liposarcoma. Germline CDR1 MGHDK, CDR2 SYGVNS. There are 14 residues in the CDR3. Via MiXCR, TCRdb re-called the PCR reads, giving one row per CDR3 protein. The sample holds about 3,000 distinct CDR3 sequences, over 35% seen once. A word on this clonotype: The conserved final phenylalanine or tryptophan is absent from the CDR3, which likely points to a read error.

The source of this sequence is a male donor with retroperitoneal liposarcoma. Sequencing was carried out using tumor tissue. V usage is TRBV25-1 and J usage is TRBJ2-1, with 7 bases matching TRBD1. The J call may be wrong; the DNA end is better matched by TRBJ2-7. This chain's CDR3 is CASSEPGQPYEQYL. Here the CDR3 DNA reads TGTGCCAGCAGTGAGCCGGGACAGCCCTACGAGCAGTACTTA.